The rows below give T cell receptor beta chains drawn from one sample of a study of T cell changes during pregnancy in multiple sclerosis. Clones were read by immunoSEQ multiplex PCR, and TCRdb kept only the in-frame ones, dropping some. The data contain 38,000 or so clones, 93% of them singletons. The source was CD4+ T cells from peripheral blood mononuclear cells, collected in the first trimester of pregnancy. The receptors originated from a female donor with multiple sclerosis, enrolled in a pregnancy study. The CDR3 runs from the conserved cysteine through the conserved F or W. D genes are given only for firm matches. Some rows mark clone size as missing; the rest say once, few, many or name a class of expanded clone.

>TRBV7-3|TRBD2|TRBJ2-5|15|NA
TGTGCCAGCAGGAGACTAGCGGGGCCCAGGGAGACCCAGTACTTC
CASRRLAGPRETQYF
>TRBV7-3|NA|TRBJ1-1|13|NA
TGTGCCAGCAGCTTAATCAGGGACACTGAAGCTTTCTTT
CASSLIRDTEAFF
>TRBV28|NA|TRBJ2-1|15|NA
TGTGCCAGCAGGCCGGACTTGAGCTCCTACAATGAGCAGTTCTTC
CASRPDLSSYNEQFF
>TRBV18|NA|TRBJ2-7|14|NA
TGTGCCAGCTCACCATTCGGGAACTCCTACGAGCAGTACTTC
CASSPFGNSYEQYF
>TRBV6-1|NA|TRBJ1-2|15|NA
TGTGCCAGCAGTGAAGAGGAGGGGCCCTGGAATGGCTACACCTTC
CASSEEEGPWNGYTF
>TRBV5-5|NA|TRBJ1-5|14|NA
TGTGCCAGCAGCCCTGGGACAAGCAATCAGCCCCAGCATTTT
CASSPGTSNQPQHF
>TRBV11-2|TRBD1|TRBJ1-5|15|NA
TGTGCCAGCAGCTTAGGGGACAGGGAAAATCAGCCCCAGCATTTT
CASSLGDRENQPQHF
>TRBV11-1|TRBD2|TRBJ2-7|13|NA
TGTGCCAGCAGCTTCACTAGCGGCTACGAGCAGTACTTC
CASSFTSGYEQYF
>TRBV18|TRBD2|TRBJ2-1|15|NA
TGTGCCAGCTCACCGGCGGGAGGCTCCTACAATGAGCAGTTCTTC
CASSPAGGSYNEQFF
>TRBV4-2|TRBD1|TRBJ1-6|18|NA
TGTGCCAGCACCTCGTACGGGACAGGGGGCGCCGATGGGTCACCCCTCCACTTT
CASTSYGTGGADGSPLHF
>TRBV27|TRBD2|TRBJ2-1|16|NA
TGTGCCAGCAGTCCCAGGGGCGGGAGGGTCTACAATGAGCAGTTCTTC
CASSPRGGRVYNEQFF
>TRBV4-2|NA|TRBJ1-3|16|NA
TGTGCCAGCAGCCAAGTATCAGGGGATGCCGGAAACACCATATATTTT
CASSQVSGDAGNTIYF
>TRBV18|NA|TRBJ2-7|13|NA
TGTGCCAGCTCACGGGACAAGGGCTACGAGCAGTACTTC
CASSRDKGYEQYF
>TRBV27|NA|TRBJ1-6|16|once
TGTGCCAGCAGTTTACGGCCGACAGGTTTTAACTCACCCCTCCACTTT
CASSLRPTGFNSPLHF
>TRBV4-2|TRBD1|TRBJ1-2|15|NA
TGTGCCAGCAGCCAAGAGAAAACAGGGGACTATGGCTACACCTTC
CASSQEKTGDYGYTF
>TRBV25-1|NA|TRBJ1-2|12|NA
TGTGCCAGCAGTGAATGGAGTTCTGGCTACACCTTC
CASSEWSSGYTF
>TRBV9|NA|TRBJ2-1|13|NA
TGTGCCAGCAGCGTCTCCCCCGACGGGGAGCAGTTCTTC
CASSVSPDGEQFF
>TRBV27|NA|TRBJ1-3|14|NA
TGTGCCAGCAGCAGGGAGGGAAGGGGAAACACCATATATTTT
CASSREGRGNTIYF
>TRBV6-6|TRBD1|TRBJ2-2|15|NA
TGTGCCAGCAGTTACTCGAGGGGGCACACCGGGGAGCTGTTTTTT
CASSYSRGHTGELFF
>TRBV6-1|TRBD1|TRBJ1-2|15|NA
TGTGCCATCGCCCCCTCGGGACAGGGAGTAAATGGCTACACCTTC
CAIAPSGQGVNGYTF
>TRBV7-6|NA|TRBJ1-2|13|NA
TGTGCCAGCAGTCCTAACCGGGACTATGGCTACACCTTC
CASSPNRDYGYTF
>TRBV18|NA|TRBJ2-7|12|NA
TGTGCCAGCTCATTCGGTCCGTACGAGCAGTACTTC
CASSFGPYEQYF
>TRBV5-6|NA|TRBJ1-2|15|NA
TGTGCCAGCAGCTTGACCACACGGGACACGTATGGCTACACCTTC
CASSLTTRDTYGYTF
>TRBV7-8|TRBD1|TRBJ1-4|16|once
TGTGCCAGCAGCTTAGAGGACAGGGGCTTCGGTGAAAAACTGTTTTTT
CASSLEDRGFGEKLFF
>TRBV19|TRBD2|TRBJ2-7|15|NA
TGTGCCAGTAGTCCAAATCTAGCGGGGTACTACGAGCAGTACTTC
CASSPNLAGYYEQYF
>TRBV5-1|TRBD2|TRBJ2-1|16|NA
TGCGCCAGCAGCTCCCGAGGACTAGCGGGAGTCGACGAGCAGTTCTTC
CASSSRGLAGVDEQFF
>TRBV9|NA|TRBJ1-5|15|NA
TGTGCCAGCAGCGACGGACGGGGGTGGGTGCGGCCCCAGCATTTT
CASSDGRGWVRPQHF
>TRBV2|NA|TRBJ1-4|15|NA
TGTGCCAGCAGTGAAAGGCACAGCCTGAATGAAAAACTGTTTTTT
CASSERHSLNEKLFF
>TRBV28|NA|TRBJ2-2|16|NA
TGTGCCAGCAGTTTATGGGGCGGGCTGGTGCCTGGGGAGCTGTTTTTT
CASSLWGGLVPGELFF
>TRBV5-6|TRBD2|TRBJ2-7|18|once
TGTGCCAGCAGCTCCGGGACTAGCGGGTGGATAGGATCCTACGAGCAGTACTTC
CASSSGTSGWIGSYEQYF
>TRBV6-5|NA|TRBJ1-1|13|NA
TGTGCCAGCAGTTACTCCCGGGACACTGAAGCTTTCTTT
CASSYSRDTEAFF
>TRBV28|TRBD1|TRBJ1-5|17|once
TGTGCCAGCAGTTTCGGACAGGGGGCTTACTACAATCAGCCCCAGCATTTT
CASSFGQGAYYNQPQHF
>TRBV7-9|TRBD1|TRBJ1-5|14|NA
TGTGCCTCCTCCGGGACAGCCCTAAATCAGCCCCAGCATTTT
CASSGTALNQPQHF
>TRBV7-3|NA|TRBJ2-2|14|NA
TGTGCCAGCAGCTTAACCTCCTTCGGCGGGGAGCTGTTTTTT
CASSLTSFGGELFF
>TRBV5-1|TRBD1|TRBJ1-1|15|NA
TGCGCCAGCAGCTTGGACGGACAGGGGGCCACTGAAGCTTTCTTT
CASSLDGQGATEAFF
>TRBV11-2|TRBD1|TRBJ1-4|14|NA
TGTGCCAGCAGCCCGGGACAGTCAAACGAAAAACTGTTTTTT
CASSPGQSNEKLFF